These T cell receptor beta chains were read from a single sample in a study of molecular identifiers for immune sequencing clone quantification. TCRdb ran MiXCR on the PCR reads and lists one entry per CDR3 protein. The sample includes over 600,000 distinct CDR3 sequences, about 20% seen only once; the top ten take 0.85%. Source material: naive CD8+ T cells from blood, with Jurkat cell RNA spiked in. These receptors came from a human donor in good health. Some libraries in this study had Jurkat cell RNA spiked in. Each CDR3 is given with its conserved first and last residue. The D gene is left open where the match is weak. Size tells how often a clone was seen (once, few, many) or the class of an expanded clone, and some rows leave it out.

v_call	d_call	clone_size	j_call	cdr3_nt	cdr3_aa
TRBV28	.	few	TRBJ2-7	TGTGCCAGCAGTCCTAACGGGGGGACAGCTTCGGTTGAGCAGTACTTC	CASSPNGGTASVEQYF
TRBV7-6	TRBD1	many	TRBJ2-3	TGTGCCAGCAGCCCCGACAGGGAGACAGATACGCAGTATTTT	CASSPDRETDTQYF
TRBV7-9	.	few	TRBJ2-7	TGTGCCAGCAGTCCAACCGGGCCCCCCGGAGCCTACGAGCAGTACTTC	CASSPTGPPGAYEQYF
TRBV27	.	many	TRBJ1-1	TGTGCCAGCAGTTTATCTGGGGTCGACACTGAAGCTTTCTTT	CASSLSGVDTEAFF
TRBV12-3/TRBV12-4	TRBD1	many	TRBJ2-5	TGTGCCAGCAGTCGGGACAGGGGCCACCAAGAGACCCAGTACTTC	CASSRDRGHQETQYF
TRBV6-2/TRBV6-3	.	.	TRBJ1-1	TGTGCCAGCAGAATTCTGCAGCGAACTGAAGCTTTCTTT	CASRILQRTEAFF
TRBV6-6	.	.	TRBJ2-1	TGTGCCACCATACCCCTCCCCCTAGCGCCTAATGAGCAGTTCTTC	CATIPLPLAPNEQFF
TRBV27	TRBD2	many	TRBJ2-7	TGTGCCAGCAGCCCATGGGGCGGGGGGACATACGAGCAGTACTTC	CASSPWGGGTYEQYF
TRBV14	.	many	TRBJ1-2	TGTGCCAGCAGCCAGGGGGAGCGGTATGGCTACACCTTC	CASSQGERYGYTF
TRBV7-9	TRBD1	many	TRBJ1-2	TGTGCCAGCAGGTACCGGGACAGGCCTTATGGCTACACCTTC	CASRYRDRPYGYTF
TRBV7-2	.	many	TRBJ1-1	TGTGCCAGCAGCTTAGCGGTCGACGTATACATGAACACTGAAGCTTTCTTT	CASSLAVDVYMNTEAFF
TRBV15	.	many	TRBJ2-7	TGTGCCACCAGCAGAGATCACAGGGAAAAGGCGTTC	CATSRDHREKAF
TRBV29-1	.	many	TRBJ2-5	TGCAGCGTTGACGGCCACATCCAAGAGACCCAGTACTTC	CSVDGHIQETQYF
TRBV6-5	.	many	TRBJ2-3	TGTGCCAGCAGTTACAGCTGGGGGGACACAGATACGCAGTATTTT	CASSYSWGDTDTQYF
TRBV9	.	many	TRBJ1-4	TGTGCCAGCAGCCTAGATACAGGGGAAAAACTGTTTTTT	CASSLDTGEKLFF
TRBV19	.	many	TRBJ1-5	TGTGCCAGTATGCTAAGGGGATCGGGCAATCAGCCCCAGCATTTT	CASMLRGSGNQPQHF
TRBV27	TRBD1	few	TRBJ2-2	TGTGCCAGCAGTTTGGACAGGGGGCCCACCGGGGAGCTGTTTTTT	CASSLDRGPTGELFF
TRBV20-1	.	.	TRBJ1-1	TGCAGTGCTAGATATCGGGGGAACACTGAAGCTTTCTTT	CSARYRGNTEAFF
TRBV5-6	TRBD1	few	TRBJ1-1	TGTGCCAGCAGCTTCTTGGGACAGGGGGGCGTGAACACTGAAGCTTTCTTT	CASSFLGQGGVNTEAFF
TRBV27	.	many	TRBJ1-1	TGTGCCAGCAGTTCCCCCCCCGTGGTGGGCGCAGGCGAAGCTTTCTTT	CASSSPPVVGAGEAFF
TRBV6-6	TRBD1	.	TRBJ1-5	TGTGCCAGCAGTTACTCTCGGGACAGGGGGCGCAGGGTCGGCAATCAGCCCCAGCATTTT	CASSYSRDRGRRVGNQPQHF
TRBV4-3	TRBD1	many	TRBJ2-7	TGCGCCAGCAGCCAAGTAACAGGGGGTCGCTACGAGCAGTACTTC	CASSQVTGGRYEQYF
TRBV28	.	.	TRBJ2-2	TGTGCCAGCAGTTACCTGGACGGGAACACCGGGGAGCTGTTTTTT	CASSYLDGNTGELFF
TRBV6-4	TRBD2	.	TRBJ2-1	TGTGCCAGCAGTGCTAGCGGGAACTATGAGCAGTTCTTC	CASSASGNYEQFF
TRBV5-4	TRBD2	many	TRBJ2-7	TGTGCCAGCAGCCCGCGGGGGGAGTCTTACGAGCAGTACTTC	CASSPRGESYEQYF
TRBV7-9	.	many	TRBJ2-3	TGTGCCAGCGGCCTCGGACCGACACACTATACGCAGTATTTT	CASGLGPTHYTQYF
TRBV30	TRBD1	many	TRBJ1-5	TGTGCCTGGAGTTCTCTGGGACAGGAAAATAGCAATCAGCCCCAGCATTTT	CAWSSLGQENSNQPQHF
TRBV27	.	few	TRBJ1-6	TGTGCCAGCAGAGTAGGGCCGGGGTCCTTAACACCCCTCCACTTT	CASRVGPGSLTPLHF
TRBV27	TRBD2	many	TRBJ2-3	TGTGCCAGCAGTTTAGAAGGACTAGCGGGAACCACAGATACGCAGTATTTT	CASSLEGLAGTTDTQYF
TRBV28	.	few	TRBJ2-5	TGTGCCACCTGGGGAGCGGGCAACTTTCAAGAGACCCAGTACTTC	CATWGAGNFQETQYF
TRBV6-5	TRBD1	.	TRBJ2-1	TGTGCCAGCAGTTACGTCAGGGGGCCTTACAATGGGCAGTTCTTC	CASSYVRGPYNGQFF
TRBV25-1	.	many	TRBJ1-1	TGTGCCAGCAGTGATTTTGCAGAGAACACTGAAGCTTTCTTT	CASSDFAENTEAFF
TRBV11-2	.	few	TRBJ2-1	TGTGCCAGCAGCTTTCTGGGGTACAATGAGCAGTTCTTC	CASSFLGYNEQFF
TRBV3-1	TRBD1	many	TRBJ2-2	TGTGCCAGCAGCCACCAAGGGACAGGGACCGGGGAGCTGTTTTTT	CASSHQGTGTGELFF
TRBV28	TRBD1	many	TRBJ2-5	TGTGCCAGCAGTTGGGACAGGGTCAAGACCCAGTACTTC	CASSWDRVKTQYF
TRBV6-2/TRBV6-3	.	.	TRBJ1-2	TGTGCCAGCAGTTACAGAGAAAACTATGGCTACACCTTC	CASSYRENYGYTF
TRBV3-1	.	many	TRBJ2-7	TGTGCCAGCAGCCAAGATATTAGGACCGAAGCCTACGAGCAGTACTTC	CASSQDIRTEAYEQYF
TRBV4-3	.	many	TRBJ1-4	TGCGCCAGCAGCCCTGAGGCCCCCGCGGTTTTT	CASSPEAPAVF
TRBV28	.	many	TRBJ2-1	TGTGCCAGCAGTTCGGGACTTGGAGGCGATGAGCAGTTCTTC	CASSSGLGGDEQFF
TRBV20-1	.	many	TRBJ2-4	TGCAGTGCTAGTAAGGACAGAGCCCTAGCCAAAAACATTCAGTACTTC	CSASKDRALAKNIQYF
TRBV6-2/TRBV6-3	.	many	TRBJ1-1	TGTGCCAGCAGTTACCTGCCCAAAGAGGCTTCACAGGGTCGAGCTTTCTTT	CASSYLPKEASQGRAFF
TRBV12-3/TRBV12-4	TRBD2	few	TRBJ2-6	TGTGCCAGCAGCATGGGGGGGTTATTTGCCAACGTCCTGACTTTC	CASSMGGLFANVLTF
TRBV6-2/TRBV6-3	.	many	TRBJ1-5	TGTGCCAGCAATTCCCGGGACGATATAAGCAATCAGCCCCAGCATTTT	CASNSRDDISNQPQHF
TRBV15	.	many	TRBJ2-5	TGTGCCACCAGCAGTACCCGGGCCAGCCAAGAGACCCAGTACTTC	CATSSTRASQETQYF
TRBV19	.	.	TRBJ2-1	TGTGCCAGTAGTATTTCGCATTACAGTGAGCAGTTCTTC	CASSISHYSEQFF
TRBV19	.	.	TRBJ1-1	TGTGCCAGTAGTATTAGCAGGGAAACTGAAGCTTTCTTT	CASSISRETEAFF
TRBV5-1	TRBD2	many	TRBJ2-3	TGCGCCAGCAGCTTGGCCAGGTCGGGACTACGCACAGATACGCAGTATTTT	CASSLARSGLRTDTQYF
TRBV21-1	.	many	TRBJ1-1	TGTGCCATCCCATCGCCGGGGGGCGCGGACACTGAAGCTTTCTTT	CAIPSPGGADTEAFF
TRBV3-1	.	once	TRBJ2-7	.	CASRVGGGAHERYF
TRBV19	.	.	TRBJ2-7	TGTGCCAGTAGCTTTTCCGGGGACCACGAGCAGTACTTC	CASSFSGDHEQYF